The 3 T cell receptor beta chains below come from one sample, sequenced in a study of blood T cells in healthy people across ages. Primed by a sample-barcoded 5' primer and a J-beta primer mix, a second PCR proceeded for about 6 to 12 cycles. TCRdb re-called the 5' RACE reads with MiXCR, one entry per CDR3 protein. Of around 780,000 distinct CDR3 sequences in the sample, around 24% were seen once. The data were also submitted as part of a second study, on T cells of mothers and their children.

Input material: blood. These receptor sequences come from a boy aged 5-17 years in good health.

In this sample, this clonotype turned up a few times. The chain links TRBV4-2 to TRBJ2-6; TRBD2 matches at 8 bases. Trimming took 4 bases from V and 3 from J; bases not matched to a gene: 5. The CDR3 has 16 amino acids. Germline V gene lookup returns CDR1 LGHNA and CDR2 YNFKEQ. The CDR3 bases are TGTGCCAGCAGCCCGGGGGGGTTCGGTGGGGCCAACGTCCTGACTTTC. Protein product: CASSPGGFGGANVLTF.

The chain couples TRBV7-8 to TRBJ2-1; the D is unclear. Trimming shortened V by 4 bases and J by 2 bases, and 15 bases separated the two germline ends. The germline CDR1 and CDR2 sequences are SGHVS and FQNEAQ. The CDR3 covers 16 residues. The CDR3 reads CASSSDGFRTYNEQFF. The CDR3 DNA reads as TGTGCCAGCAGCTCTGACGGGTTTCGTACCTACAATGAGCAGTTCTTC.

There are a few counts of this clonotype. This chain's CDR3 is CASTNNEGIQYF. CDR3 DNA sequence: TGTGCCAGCACCAACAACGAGGGGATCCAGTACTTC. The chain has TRBV28 and TRBJ2-5, with D perhaps TRBD1 or TRBD2 (5 bases each). Germline lookup yields CDR1 MDHEN and CDR2 SYDVKM. V lost 7 bases, J lost 10 bases, and 16 bases lay in between. CDR3 size: 12 residues. The complete variable domain, with remaining parts taken from reference TRBV28 and TRBJ2-5, reads DVKVTQSSRYLVKRTGEKVFLECVQDMDHENMFWYRQDPGLGLRLIYFSYDVKMKEKGDIPEGYSVSREKKERFSLILESASTNQTSMYLCASTNNEGIQYFGPGTRLLVL.